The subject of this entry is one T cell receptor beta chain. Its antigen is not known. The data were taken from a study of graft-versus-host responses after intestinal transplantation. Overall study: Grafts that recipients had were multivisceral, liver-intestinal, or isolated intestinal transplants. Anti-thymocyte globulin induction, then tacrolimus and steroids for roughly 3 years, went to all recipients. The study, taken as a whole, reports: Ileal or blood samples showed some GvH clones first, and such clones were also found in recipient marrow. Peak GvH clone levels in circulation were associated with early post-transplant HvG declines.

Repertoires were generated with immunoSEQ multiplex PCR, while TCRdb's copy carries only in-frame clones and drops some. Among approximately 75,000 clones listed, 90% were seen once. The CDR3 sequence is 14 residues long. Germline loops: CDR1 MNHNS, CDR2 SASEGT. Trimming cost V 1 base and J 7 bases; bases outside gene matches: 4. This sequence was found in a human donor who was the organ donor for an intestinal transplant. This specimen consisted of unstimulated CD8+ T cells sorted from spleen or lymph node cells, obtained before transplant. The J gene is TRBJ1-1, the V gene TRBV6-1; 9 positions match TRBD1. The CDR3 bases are TGTGCCAGCAGTGAAGTGGCGGGACAGGGTGAAGCTTTCTTT. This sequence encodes CASSEVAGQGEAFF.